The subject of this entry is one T cell receptor (beta chain). Its cognate antigen has yet to be identified. Just one base apart from a much larger clone, this may be a read error. Since no conserved phenylalanine or tryptophan closes the CDR3, a read error is the likely cause. Relative to germline, V is missing 8 bases and J is missing 6 bases, with 7 bases of the junction outside any gene match. Including both end residues, the CDR3 is 13 amino acids long. Only the CDR3 DNA is retained, 39 bases long and in frame from the first base. Sequences MNHEY (CDR1) and SVGEGT (CDR2) are obtained from the germline V gene. The data stem from a study of breast tumors, draining lymph nodes, adjacent tissues (TCRdb year 2016). As for the study more broadly: Breast cancer patients provided tumor, adjacent nontumor tissue and axillary lymph nodes, and the study compared the TCR beta repertoires across these three sources. In human breast cancer, the study set out to assess how tumor, surrounding tissue and draining lymph node repertoires relate to one another and whether T cells might be exchanged between them.

Summary of the overall study and its limitations: The data were considered consistent with most tumor T cells being derived from the lymph node and subsequently expanding within tumor tissue. Tumors showed preferential V and J gene usage, and their T-cell repertoire diversity fell below that of lymph nodes yet above that of nontumor tissue. Tumor and nontumor tissue repertoires were significantly more similar in luminal-like than in basal-like breast cancer. The study presented the conclusion that tumor T cells originate in lymph nodes as consistent with a hypothesis, not as something directly demonstrated.

Sequenced using an Illumina HiSeq 2000. TCR beta chain libraries were generated by multiplex PCR amplification. High-throughput sequencing was used to analyze the amplified TCR beta chain products. Starting from the raw public reads, TCRdb applied fastp trimming at Q25, assembled clones with MiXCR and retained in-frame beta chains. Each CDR3 protein gets just one entry, which takes the most common genes and DNA from the rows behind it. The sample table records 130,000 or so distinct CDR3 sequences; about 22% of these occur just once. The leading ten clones occupy about 2.6% of the sample. The axillary draining lymph nodes of breast cancer patients were the source of the lymph node samples.

The source of this sequence is a female donor with breast cancer. Some clones in this sample may be carry-over from other donors' samples. Sequencing was done on a sample of axillary lymph node tissue. In this chain, TRBV6-2 or TRBV6-3 is recombined with TRBJ2-7; 10 central bases correspond to TRBD1. In nucleotide form, the sequence is TGTGCCAGCCTTGGACAGGGGGATTCCGAGCAGTACTCC. Its protein is CASLGQGDSEQYS.